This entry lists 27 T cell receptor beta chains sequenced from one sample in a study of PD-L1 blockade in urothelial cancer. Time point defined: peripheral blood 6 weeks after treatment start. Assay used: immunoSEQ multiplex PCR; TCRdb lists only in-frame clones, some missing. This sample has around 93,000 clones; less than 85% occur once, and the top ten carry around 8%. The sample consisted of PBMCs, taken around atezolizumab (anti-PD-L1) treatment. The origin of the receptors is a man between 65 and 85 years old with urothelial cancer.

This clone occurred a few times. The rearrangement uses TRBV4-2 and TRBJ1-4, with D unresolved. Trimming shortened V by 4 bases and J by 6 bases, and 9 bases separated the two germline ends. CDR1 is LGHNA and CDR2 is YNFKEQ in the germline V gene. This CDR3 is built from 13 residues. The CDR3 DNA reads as TGTGCCAGCAGCCGGGAGGAGTATGAAAAACTGTTTTTT. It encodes CASSREEYEKLFF.

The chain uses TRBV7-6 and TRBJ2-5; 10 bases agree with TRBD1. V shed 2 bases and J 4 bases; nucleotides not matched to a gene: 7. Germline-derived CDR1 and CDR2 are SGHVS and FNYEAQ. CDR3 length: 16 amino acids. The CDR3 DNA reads TGTGCCAGCAGCTTACAGCGACAGGGGGCGGGAGAGACCCAGTACTTC. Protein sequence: CASSLQRQGAGETQYF.

The CDR3: CASSLQGAGEQYF. Here the CDR3 DNA reads TGTGCCAGCAGCTTACAGGGAGCGGGGGAGCAGTACTTC. This sequence joins TRBV7-3 and TRBJ2-7; 7 nucleotides agree with TRBD2. Germline assignment: CDR1 SGHTA and CDR2 FQGTGA. This CDR3 has 13 amino acids. The V segment lost 2 bases and the J segment 7 bases; nucleotides outside the gene matches: 5.

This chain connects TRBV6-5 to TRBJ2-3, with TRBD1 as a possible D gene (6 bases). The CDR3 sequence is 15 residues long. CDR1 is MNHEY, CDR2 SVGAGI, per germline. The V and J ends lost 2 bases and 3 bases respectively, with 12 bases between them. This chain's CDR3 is CASSYRGQRTDTQYF. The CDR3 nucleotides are TGTGCCAGCAGTTACCGAGGACAGAGAACAGATACGCAGTATTTT.

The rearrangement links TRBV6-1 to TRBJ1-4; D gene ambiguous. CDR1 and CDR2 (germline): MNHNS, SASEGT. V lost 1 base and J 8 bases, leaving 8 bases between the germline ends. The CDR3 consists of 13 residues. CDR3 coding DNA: TGTGCCAGCAGTGAAGGTTCCAGGGAAAAACTGTTTTTT. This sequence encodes CASSEGSREKLFF.

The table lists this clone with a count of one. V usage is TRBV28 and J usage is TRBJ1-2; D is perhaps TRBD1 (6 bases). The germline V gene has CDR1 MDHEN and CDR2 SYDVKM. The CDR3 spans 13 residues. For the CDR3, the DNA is TGTGCATTAGGGGGGGCGCAGAACTATGGCTACACCTTC. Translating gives CALGGAQNYGYTF.

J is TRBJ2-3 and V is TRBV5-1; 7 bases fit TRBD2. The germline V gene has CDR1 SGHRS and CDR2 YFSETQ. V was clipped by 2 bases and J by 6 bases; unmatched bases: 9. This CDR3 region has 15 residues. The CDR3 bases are TGCGCCAGCAGCTTACTGGCGGGAGCGGGTGATACGCAGTATTTT. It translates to CASSLLAGAGDTQYF.

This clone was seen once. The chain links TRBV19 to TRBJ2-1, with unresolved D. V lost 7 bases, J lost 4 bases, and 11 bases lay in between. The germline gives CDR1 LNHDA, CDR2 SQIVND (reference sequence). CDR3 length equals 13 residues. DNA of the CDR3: TGTGCCAGTACCCCCCCGGGTTACAATGAGCAGTTCTTC. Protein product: CASTPPGYNEQFF.

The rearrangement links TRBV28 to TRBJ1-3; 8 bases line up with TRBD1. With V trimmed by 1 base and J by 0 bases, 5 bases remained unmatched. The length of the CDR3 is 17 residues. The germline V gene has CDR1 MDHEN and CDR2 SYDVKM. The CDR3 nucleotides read TGTGCCAGCAGTTTATTCTACACAGGGGGCTCTGGAAACACCATATATTTT. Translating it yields CASSLFYTGGSGNTIYF.

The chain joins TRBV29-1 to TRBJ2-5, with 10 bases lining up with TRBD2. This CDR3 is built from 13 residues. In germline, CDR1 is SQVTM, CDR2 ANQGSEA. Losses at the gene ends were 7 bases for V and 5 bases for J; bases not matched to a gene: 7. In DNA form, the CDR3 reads TGCAGCGCCCGAGCGGGAGGGGGGGAGACCCAGTACTTC. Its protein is CSARAGGGETQYF.

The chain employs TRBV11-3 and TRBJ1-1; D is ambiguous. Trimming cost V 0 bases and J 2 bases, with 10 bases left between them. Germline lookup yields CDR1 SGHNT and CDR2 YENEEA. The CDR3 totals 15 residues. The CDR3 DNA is TGTGCCAGCAGCTTAGACGTAACTGTAAACACTGAAGCTTTCTTT. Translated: CASSLDVTVNTEAFF.

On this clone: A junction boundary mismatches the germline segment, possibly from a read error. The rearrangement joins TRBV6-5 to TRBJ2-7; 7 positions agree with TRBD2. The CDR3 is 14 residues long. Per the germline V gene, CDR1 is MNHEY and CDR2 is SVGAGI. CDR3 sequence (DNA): TGTGCCAGCACCCCTCGGGACTACCTCTACGGGCAGTACTTC. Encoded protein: CASTPRDYLYGQYF.

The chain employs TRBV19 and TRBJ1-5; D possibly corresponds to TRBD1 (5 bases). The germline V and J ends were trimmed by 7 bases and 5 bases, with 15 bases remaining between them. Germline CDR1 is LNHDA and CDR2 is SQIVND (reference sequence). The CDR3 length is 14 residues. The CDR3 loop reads CASKPGGIDQPQHF. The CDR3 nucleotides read TGTGCCAGTAAACCCGGGGGGATAGATCAGCCCCAGCATTTT.

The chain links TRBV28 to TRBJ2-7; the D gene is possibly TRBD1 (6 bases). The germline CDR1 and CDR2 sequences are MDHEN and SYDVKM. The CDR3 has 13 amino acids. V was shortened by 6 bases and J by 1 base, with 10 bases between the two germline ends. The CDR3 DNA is TGTGCCAGCAGGGCAGGGGAGTCCTACGAGCAGTACTTC. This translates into CASRAGESYEQYF.

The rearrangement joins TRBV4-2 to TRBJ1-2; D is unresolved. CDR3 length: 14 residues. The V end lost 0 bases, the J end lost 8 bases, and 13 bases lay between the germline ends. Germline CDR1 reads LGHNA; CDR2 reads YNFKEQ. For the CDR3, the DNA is TGTGCCAGCAGCCAAGATCAAGCGGGGTGGGGCTACACCTTC. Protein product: CASSQDQAGWGYTF.

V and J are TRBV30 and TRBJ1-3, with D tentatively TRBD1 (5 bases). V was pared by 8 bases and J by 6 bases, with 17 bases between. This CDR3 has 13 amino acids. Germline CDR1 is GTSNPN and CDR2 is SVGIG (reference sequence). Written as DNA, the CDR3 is TGTGCCGGCACCGGGACTTTCGCAAACACCATATATTTT. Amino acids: CAGTGTFANTIYF.

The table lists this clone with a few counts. The CDR3 coding sequence is TGTGCCAGCAGCTTAGGACCAGGTGAAGCTTTCTTT. Translated, it gives CASSLGPGEAFF. The chain has TRBV7-9 and TRBJ1-1; D is unresolved. The CDR3 length is 12 residues. CDR1 and CDR2 (germline): SEHNR, FQNEAQ (reference sequence). Trimming removed 1 base from V and 7 bases from J, with 7 bases in between.

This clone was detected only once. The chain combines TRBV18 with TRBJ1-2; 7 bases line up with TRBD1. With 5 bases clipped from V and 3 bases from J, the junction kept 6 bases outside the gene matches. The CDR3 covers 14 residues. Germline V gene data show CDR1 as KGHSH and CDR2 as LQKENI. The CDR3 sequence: CASSTRTGYYGYTF. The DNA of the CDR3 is TGTGCCAGCTCAACACGGACAGGTTACTATGGCTACACCTTC.

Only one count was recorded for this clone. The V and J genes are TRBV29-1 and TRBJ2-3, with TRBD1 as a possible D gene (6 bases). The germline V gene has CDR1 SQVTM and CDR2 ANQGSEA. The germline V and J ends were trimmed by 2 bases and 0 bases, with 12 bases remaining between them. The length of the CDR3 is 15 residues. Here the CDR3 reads CSVEKGVGSTDTQYF. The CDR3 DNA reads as TGCAGCGTTGAAAAGGGGGTGGGTAGCACAGATACGCAGTATTTT.

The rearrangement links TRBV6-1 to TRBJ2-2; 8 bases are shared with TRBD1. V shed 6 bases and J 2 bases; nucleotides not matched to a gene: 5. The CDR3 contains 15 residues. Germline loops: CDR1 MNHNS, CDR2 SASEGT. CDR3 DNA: TGTGCCAGCAGAAGGGACAGGAGTAACACCGGGGAGCTGTTTTTT. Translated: CASRRDRSNTGELFF.

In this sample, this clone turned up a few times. CDR3 sequence reads: CSANSGANVLTF. CDR3 bases: TGCAGCGCCAACTCTGGGGCCAACGTCCTGACTTTC. The chain links TRBV29-1 to TRBJ2-6; D ambiguous. The CDR3 runs to 12 residues. Germline V gene lookup returns CDR1 SQVTM and CDR2 ANQGSEA. Trimming pared 7 bases from V and 0 bases from J, leaving 4 bases between.

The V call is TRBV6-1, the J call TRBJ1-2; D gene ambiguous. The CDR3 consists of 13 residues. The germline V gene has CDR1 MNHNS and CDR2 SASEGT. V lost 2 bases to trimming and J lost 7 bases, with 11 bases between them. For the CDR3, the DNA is TGTGCCAGCAGTGAAACGGTTGATGGTGGCTACACCTTC. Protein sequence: CASSETVDGGYTF.

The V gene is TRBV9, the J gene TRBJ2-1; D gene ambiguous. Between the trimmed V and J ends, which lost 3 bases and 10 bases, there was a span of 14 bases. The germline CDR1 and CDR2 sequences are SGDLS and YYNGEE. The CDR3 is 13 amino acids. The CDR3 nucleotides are TGTGCCAGCAGCGCTACCCCTAGTGGCGAGCAGTTCTTC. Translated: CASSATPSGEQFF.

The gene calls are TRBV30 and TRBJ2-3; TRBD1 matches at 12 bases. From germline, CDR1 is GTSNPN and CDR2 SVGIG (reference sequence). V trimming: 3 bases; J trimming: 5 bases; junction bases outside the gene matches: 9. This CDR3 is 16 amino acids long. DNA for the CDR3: TGTGCCTGGAGCGAAGGGACAGGGGGCATCCTAGATACGCAGTATTTT. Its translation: CAWSEGTGGILDTQYF. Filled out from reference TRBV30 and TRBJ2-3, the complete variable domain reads SQTIHQWPATLVQPVGSPLSLECTVEGTSNPNLYWYRQAAGRGLQLLFYSVGIGQISSEVPQNLSASRPQDRQFILSSKKLLLSDSGFYLCAWSEGTGGILDTQYFGPGTRLTVL.

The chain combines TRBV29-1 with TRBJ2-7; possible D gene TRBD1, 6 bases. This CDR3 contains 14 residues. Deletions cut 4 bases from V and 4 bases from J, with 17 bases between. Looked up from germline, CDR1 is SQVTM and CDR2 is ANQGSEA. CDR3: CSVGDTLDPYEQYF. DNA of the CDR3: TGCAGCGTTGGGGACACCCTCGATCCGTACGAGCAGTACTTC.

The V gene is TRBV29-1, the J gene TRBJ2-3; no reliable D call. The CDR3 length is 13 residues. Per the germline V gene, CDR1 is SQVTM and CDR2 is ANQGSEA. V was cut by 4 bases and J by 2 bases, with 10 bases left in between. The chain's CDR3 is CSVVAQNTDTQYF. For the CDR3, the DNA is TGCAGCGTTGTGGCCCAGAACACAGATACGCAGTATTTT.

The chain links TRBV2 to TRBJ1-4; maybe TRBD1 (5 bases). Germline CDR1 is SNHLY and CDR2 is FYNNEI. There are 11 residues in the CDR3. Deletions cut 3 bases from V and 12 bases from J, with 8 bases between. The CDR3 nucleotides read TGTGCCAGCAGTGAGACAGTCGAACTGTTTTTT. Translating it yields CASSETVELFF.